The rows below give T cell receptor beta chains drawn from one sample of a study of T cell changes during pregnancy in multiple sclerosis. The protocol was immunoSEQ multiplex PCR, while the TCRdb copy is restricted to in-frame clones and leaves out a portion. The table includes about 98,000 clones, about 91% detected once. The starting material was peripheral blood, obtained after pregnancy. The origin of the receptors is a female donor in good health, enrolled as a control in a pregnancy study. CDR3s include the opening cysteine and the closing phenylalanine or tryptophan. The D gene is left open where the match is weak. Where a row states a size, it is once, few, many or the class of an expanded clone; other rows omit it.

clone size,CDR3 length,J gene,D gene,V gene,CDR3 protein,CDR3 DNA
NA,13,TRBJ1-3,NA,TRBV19,CASIQGRGNTIYF,TGTGCCAGTATTCAGGGAAGGGGAAACACCATATATTTT
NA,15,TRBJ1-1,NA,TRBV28,CASSLPGIMNTEAFF,TGTGCCAGCAGTTTGCCAGGGATAATGAACACTGAAGCTTTCTTT
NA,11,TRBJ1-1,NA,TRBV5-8,CASSLGQGAFF,TGTGCCAGCAGCTTGGGGCAGGGTGCTTTCTTT
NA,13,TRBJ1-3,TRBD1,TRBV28,CASRQQGQDTIYF,TGTGCCAGCAGGCAACAGGGGCAAGACACCATATATTTT
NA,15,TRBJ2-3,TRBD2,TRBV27,CASSPLAGGTDTQYF,TGTGCCAGCAGTCCGCTAGCGGGAGGCACAGATACGCAGTATTTT
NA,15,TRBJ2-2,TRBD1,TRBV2,CASRGQVGDTGELFF,TGTGCCAGCAGAGGACAGGTTGGGGACACCGGGGAGCTGTTTTTT
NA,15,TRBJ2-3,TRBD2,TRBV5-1,CASSSTGGPSDTQYF,TGCGCCAGCAGCTCCACGGGAGGGCCCTCCGATACGCAGTATTTT
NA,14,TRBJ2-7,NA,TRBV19,CASSIRTEYYEQYF,TGTGCCAGTAGTATCCGGACAGAATACTACGAGCAGTACTTC
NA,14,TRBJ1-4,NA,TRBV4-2,CASSQAEGEGKLFF,TGTGCCAGCAGCCAAGCTGAGGGGGAGGGAAAACTGTTTTTT
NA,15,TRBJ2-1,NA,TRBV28,CASRPNREFDNEQFF,TGTGCCAGCAGGCCAAACAGGGAGTTCGACAATGAGCAGTTCTTC
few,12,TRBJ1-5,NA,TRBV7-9,CASSLLNQPQHF,TGTGCCAGCAGCCTACTGAATCAGCCCCAGCATTTT
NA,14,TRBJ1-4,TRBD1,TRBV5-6,CASSAGTEDEKLFF,TGTGCCAGCAGCGCTGGGACAGAAGATGAAAAACTGTTTTTT
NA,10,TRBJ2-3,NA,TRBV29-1,CSAVTDTQYF,TGCAGCGCGGTAACAGATACGCAGTATTTT
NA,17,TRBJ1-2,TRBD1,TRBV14,CASSQWGFRGTDYGYTF,TGTGCCAGCAGCCAATGGGGTTTTCGGGGGACAGACTATGGCTACACCTTC
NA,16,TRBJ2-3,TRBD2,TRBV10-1,CASSEASGHRTDTQYF,TGCGCCAGCAGTGAGGCTAGCGGGCATCGCACAGATACGCAGTATTTT
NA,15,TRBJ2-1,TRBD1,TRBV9,CASSERTGVGNEQFF,TGTGCCAGCAGCGAGCGGACAGGGGTCGGTAATGAGCAGTTCTTC
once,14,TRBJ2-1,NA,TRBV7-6,CASSLGAGADEQFF,TGTGCCAGCAGCTTAGGGGCAGGGGCCGATGAGCAGTTCTTC
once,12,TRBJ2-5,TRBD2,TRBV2,CASHTGEGTQYF,TGTGCCAGCCATACGGGGGAGGGGACCCAGTACTTC
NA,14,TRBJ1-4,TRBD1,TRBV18,CASSPIQGSEKLFF,TGTGCCAGCTCACCAATACAGGGGAGTGAAAAACTGTTTTTT